What follows are 29 T cell receptor beta chains derived from one specimen sequenced in a study of beta chain features in type 1 diabetes. Study observations and caveats: All four CD4+ subsets from Type 1 diabetes patients carried moderately but significantly shorter TCRB CDR3s.

Their antigen targets remain unknown. All of the isolated RNA was reverse transcribed, so expressed TCRB transcripts were sequenced. The assay was immunoSEQ multiplex PCR, and TCRdb's table has in-frame clones only and misses some. The sample holds about 25,000 clones, around 65% seen once. The specimen sequenced was stem cell memory CD4+ T cells from blood. The receptors derive from a woman aged 40 to 55 with type 1 diabetes.

This clone appeared a few times. The J gene is TRBJ2-7, the V gene TRBV7-9; D is possibly TRBD2 (5 bases). V was trimmed by 4 bases and J by 3 bases, leaving 13 bases between them. The CDR3 loop spans 14 amino acids. The germline CDR1 and CDR2 sequences are SEHNR and FQNEAQ (reference sequence). The CDR3 sequence: CASSYSGRDYEQYF. CDR3 coding DNA: TGTGCCAGCAGCTATTCGGGGAGAGACTACGAGCAGTACTTC. The complete variable domain, with remaining parts taken from reference TRBV7-9 and TRBJ2-7, reads DTGVSQNPRHKITKRGQNVTFRCDPISEHNRLYWYRQTLGQGPEFLTYFQNEAQLEKSRLLSDRFSAERPKGSFSTLEIQRTEQGDSAMYLCASSYSGRDYEQYFGPGTRLTVT.

This chain joins TRBV29-1 and TRBJ1-5; the match to TRBD1 covers 7 bases. The V gene end was trimmed by 6 bases and the J gene end by 4 bases; junction bases not matched to a gene: 6. This CDR3 has 13 residues. From germline, CDR1 is SQVTM and CDR2 ANQGSEA. The CDR3 DNA is TGCAGCGTCCGGACAGGATTAAATCAGCCCCAGCATTTT. It is translated as CSVRTGLNQPQHF.

This chain uses TRBV4-1 with TRBJ1-3; D perhaps matches TRBD1 (6 bases). Germline CDR1 and CDR2: MGHRA and YSYEKL. Between the trimmed V and J ends, which lost 4 bases and 3 bases, there was a span of 13 bases. The CDR3 contains 15 residues. The CDR3 nucleotides read TGCGCCAGCAGCCTAATACAGGGTGGTGGAAACACCATATATTTT. Residues: CASSLIQGGGNTIYF.

This clone was observed a few times. The chain uses TRBV6-6 and TRBJ2-5; a weak D match, TRBD2 (5 bases). The V gene's germline CDR1 is MNHNY and CDR2 SVGAGI (reference sequence). The CDR3 has 14 amino acids. Trimming pared 6 bases from V and 2 bases from J, leaving 13 bases between. The CDR3 nucleotides read TGTGCCAGCAGAACCCCGGGATTTCAAGAGACCCAGTACTTC. Protein product: CASRTPGFQETQYF.

This rearrangement joins TRBV19 to TRBJ2-1; TRBD1 matches at 7 bases. Trimming took 4 bases from V and 9 from J; bases not matched to a gene: 15. CDR3 size: 16 residues. Germline CDR1 LNHDA, CDR2 SQIVND (reference sequence). This CDR3 reads CASSTRKGALVGEQFF. DNA for the CDR3: TGTGCCAGTAGTACGCGAAAGGGGGCTCTGGTAGGTGAGCAGTTCTTC.

The J gene is TRBJ1-2, the V gene TRBV7-2, with 7 nucleotides matching TRBD1. V was pared by 5 bases and J by 2 bases, with 5 bases of the junction left unmatched. CDR3 length equals 14 residues. Germline V gene data show CDR1 as SGHTA and CDR2 as FQGNSA. CDR3 nucleotide sequence: TGTGCCAGCAGCGCCGACAGGGCCAACTATGGCTACACCTTC. Amino acids: CASSADRANYGYTF.

Only one count was recorded for this clone. The chain has TRBV19 and TRBJ2-7, with TRBD1 identical over 7 bases. Losses at the gene ends were 4 bases for V and 2 bases for J; bases not matched to a gene: 8. The CDR3 sequence is 15 residues long. Germline V gives CDR1 LNHDA, CDR2 SQIVND (reference sequence). CDR3 protein: CASSKQGQPAYEQYF. The CDR3 nucleotides are TGTGCCAGTAGTAAACAGGGACAGCCAGCCTACGAGCAGTACTTC.

The genes are TRBV7-2 and TRBJ2-7; D remains unclear. Trimming stripped 6 bases from V and 4 bases from J, with 10 bases between. CDR1 and CDR2 from the germline V gene are SGHTA and FQGNSA. This CDR3 comprises 12 residues. CDR3 loop: CASSPGHYEQYF. CDR3 bases: TGTGCCAGCAGTCCTGGGCATTACGAGCAGTACTTC.

This sequence joins TRBV10-3 and TRBJ2-2; no reliable D call. Germline CDR1 ENHRY, CDR2 SYGVKD. V was shortened by 4 bases and J by 4 bases, with 10 bases between the two germline ends. The CDR3 loop spans 14 amino acids. This chain's CDR3 is CAISVEDRTGELFF. The CDR3 DNA reads TGTGCCATCAGTGTTGAGGATCGCACCGGGGAGCTGTTTTTT.

The chain uses TRBV5-1 and TRBJ2-7; TRBD2 is a possible D gene (7 bases). The CDR3 is 14 amino acids. Trimming left V 7 bases short and J 3 bases short, with 17 bases between. The germline CDR1 and CDR2 sequences are SGHRS and YFSETQ. The CDR3 bases are TGCGCCAGCGCTGGGGGGGCAGGGAGCTACGAGCAGTACTTC. This encodes CASAGGAGSYEQYF.

As DNA, the CDR3 is TGTGCCAGCAGCTTAGCGCCGGATACGCAGTATTTT. The encoded protein is CASSLAPDTQYF. This chain connects TRBV7-3 to TRBJ2-3; no reliable D call. The CDR3 totals 12 residues. V dropped 2 bases and J dropped 6 bases, with 6 bases sitting between them. The germline V gene has CDR1 SGHTA and CDR2 FQGTGA.

In this sample, this clone turned up a few times. The J gene is TRBJ2-7, the V gene TRBV6-5, with TRBD1 matching 8 bases. Per germline, CDR1 MNHEY and CDR2 SVGAGI. V gave up 2 bases and J gave up 1 base; unmatched junction bases: 4. This CDR3 has 15 residues. As DNA, the CDR3 is TGTGCCAGCAGTTACCGGGACAGGAGGTCCTACGAGCAGTACTTC. This gives the protein CASSYRDRRSYEQYF.

J is TRBJ2-2 and V is TRBV5-1; D remains unclear. V was pared by 5 bases and J by 4 bases, with 12 bases between. This CDR3 spans 14 amino acids. Germline V gene lookup returns CDR1 SGHRS and CDR2 YFSETQ. The CDR3 spells CASRWISGTGELFF. CDR3 nucleotides: TGCGCCAGCAGGTGGATCTCGGGCACCGGGGAGCTGTTTTTT.

The V gene is TRBV18, the J gene TRBJ2-7; D is ambiguous. There are 12 residues in the CDR3. Germline V gene lookup returns CDR1 KGHSH and CDR2 LQKENI. The V end lost 3 bases, the J end lost 3 bases, and 6 bases lay between the germline ends. The CDR3 DNA reads TGTGCCAGCTCACCGGGCAGCTACGAGCAGTACTTC. The encoded protein is CASSPGSYEQYF. The full variable domain, its missing parts supplied by reference TRBV18 and TRBJ2-7, is NAGVMQNPRHLVRRRGQEARLRCSPMKGHSHVYWYRQLPEEGLKFMVYLQKENIIDESGMPKERFSAEFPKEGPSILRIQQVVRGDSAAYFCASSPGSYEQYFGPGTRLTVT.

The V and J genes are TRBV10-3 and TRBJ2-2; TRBD1 might be the D (5 bases). The V end was cut by 2 bases, the J end by 5 bases, with 15 bases between. CDR3 length equals 16 residues. Germline CDR1 is ENHRY and CDR2 is SYGVKD. The CDR3 protein is CAISEKDKTPTGELFF. For the CDR3, the DNA is TGTGCCATCAGTGAGAAGGACAAAACCCCGACCGGGGAGCTGTTTTTT.

This chain uses TRBV6-1 with TRBJ2-7; maybe TRBD2 (6 bases). This CDR3 is 15 amino acids long. The ends were cut back, 2 bases at V and 7 bases at J, with 18 bases in the middle. Germline CDR1 MNHNS, CDR2 SASEGT. CDR3 residues: CASSERRGALGEQYF. As DNA, the CDR3 is TGTGCCAGCAGTGAAAGGCGGGGAGCCCTCGGAGAGCAGTACTTC.

The rearrangement uses TRBV9 and TRBJ2-1; 8 bases fit TRBD2. Germline CDR1 SGDLS, CDR2 YYNGEE. The V gene end was trimmed by 0 bases and the J gene end by 4 bases; junction bases not matched to a gene: 3. The CDR3 has 15 residues. CDR3 DNA sequence: TGTGCCAGCAGCGTAGCGGCTAGCGGGTACAATGAGCAGTTCTTC. Translating gives CASSVAASGYNEQFF.

V and J are TRBV19 and TRBJ2-6; D unclear. In germline, CDR1 is LNHDA, CDR2 SQIVND (reference sequence). This CDR3 comprises 15 residues. V lost 7 bases to trimming and J lost 0 bases, with 10 bases between them. The CDR3 coding sequence is TGTGCCAGTACGAAGCGAAACTCTGGGGCCAACGTCCTGACTTTC. Translation: CASTKRNSGANVLTF.

The table lists this clone with a few counts. The chain employs TRBV10-3 and TRBJ2-3; TRBD2 matches at 8 bases. The germline V gene has CDR1 ENHRY and CDR2 SYGVKD. Unmatched junction bases numbered 3, after V lost 6 bases and J lost 4 bases. This CDR3 is 13 amino acids long. In DNA, the CDR3 is TGTGCCATCAGACCGACTAGCGCAGATACGCAGTATTTT. Its protein product is CAIRPTSADTQYF.

This clone was picked up a small number of times. The CDR3 nucleotides are TGTGCCAGCAGTGCGTCCCGCGCCGGGGAGCTGTTTTTT. Translated: CASSASRAGELFF. J is TRBJ2-2 and V is TRBV6-1; D is unclear. The CDR3 is 13 amino acids. Germline CDR1 reads MNHNS; CDR2 reads SASEGT. V lost 4 bases, J lost 6 bases, and 9 bases lay in between.

This clone was seen only a few times. The J gene is TRBJ1-2, the V gene TRBV7-2; D is perhaps TRBD1 (6 bases). The germline CDR1 and CDR2 sequences are SGHTA and FQGNSA. Trimming cost V 8 bases and J 0 bases, with 22 bases left between them. The CDR3 is made up of 17 amino acids. The CDR3 bases are TGTGCCAGCGGCCACCTCGGGACACCCACTCCTAACTATGGCTACACCTTC. Its translation: CASGHLGTPTPNYGYTF.

The gene calls are TRBV19 and TRBJ2-3, with TRBD1 identical over 8 bases. CDR1 LNHDA and CDR2 SQIVND come from the germline V gene (reference sequence). Trimming removed 6 bases from V and 1 base from J; junction bases left unmatched: 6. This CDR3 contains 15 residues. The CDR3 here is CASRTTGVGTDTQYF. The CDR3 region has the DNA TGTGCCAGTAGAACGACAGGGGTCGGCACAGATACGCAGTATTTT.

This clone was seen a few times. The chain is built from TRBV5-8 and TRBJ2-1, with D possibly being TRBD2 (5 bases). Trimming shortened V by 4 bases and J by 0 bases, and 14 bases separated the two germline ends. This CDR3 has 16 amino acids. From germline, CDR1 is SGHTS and CDR2 YDEGEE. This chain's CDR3 is CASSAAWESSYNEQFF. As DNA, the CDR3 is TGTGCCAGCAGCGCTGCCTGGGAGAGCTCCTACAATGAGCAGTTCTTC.

This clone has only one observation. The chain has TRBV9 and TRBJ2-1, with 8 bases that match TRBD2. V shed 4 bases and J 9 bases; nucleotides not matched to a gene: 12. The germline V gene encodes CDR1 SGDLS and CDR2 YYNGEE. The CDR3 is 15 amino acids. CDR3 loop: CASSPTGGPGFEQFF. CDR3 nucleotides: TGTGCCAGCAGCCCAACGGGGGGGCCCGGATTTGAGCAGTTCTTC.

The gene calls are TRBV6-5 and TRBJ1-1, with D possibly matching TRBD1 (6 bases). This CDR3 is 16 amino acids long. Germline assignment: CDR1 MNHEY and CDR2 SVGAGI. V lost 0 bases and J lost 5, with 16 bases in between. CDR3 sequence reads: CASSYSIYQGRTEAFF. CDR3 bases: TGTGCCAGCAGTTACTCGATTTATCAGGGGCGAACTGAAGCTTTCTTT.

The genes are TRBV19 and TRBJ1-1; D gene uncertain. Trimming removed 6 bases from V and 1 base from J, with 9 bases in between. This CDR3 region has 13 residues. Germline CDR1 LNHDA, CDR2 SQIVND (reference sequence). The CDR3 DNA reads as TGTGCCAGTAGCGCACAGAGGAACACTGAAGCTTTCTTT. It yields the protein CASSAQRNTEAFF.

V usage is TRBV28 and J usage is TRBJ1-2; D perhaps matches TRBD1 (6 bases). The V and J ends lost 4 bases and 3 bases respectively, with 21 bases between them. CDR1 MDHEN and CDR2 SYDVKM come from the germline V gene. The CDR3 runs 17 residues. The CDR3 protein is CASSSAWGPQGDYGYTF. The CDR3 DNA sequence: TGTGCCAGCAGTTCCGCGTGGGGGCCCCAGGGCGACTATGGCTACACCTTC.

In this sample, this clone turned up a few times. The chain employs TRBV19 and TRBJ2-3; 7 bases match TRBD2. This CDR3 spans 13 amino acids. Germline V gene sequence: CDR1 LNHDA, CDR2 SQIVND (reference sequence). V gave up 7 bases and J gave up 1 base; unmatched junction bases: 2. The CDR3 coding sequence is TGTGCCAGTACGGGGGGAGGCACAGATACGCAGTATTTT. Protein product: CASTGGGTDTQYF.

The rearrangement joins TRBV7-6 to TRBJ1-4, with 7 bases identical to TRBD1. Germline CDR1 and CDR2: SGHVS and FNYEAQ. The CDR3 has 16 amino acids. V lost 0 bases to trimming and J lost 7 bases; unmatched junction nucleotides: 8. The CDR3 region is CASSLAPTGQSEKLFF. CDR3 DNA: TGTGCCAGCAGCTTAGCCCCGACAGGGCAGAGTGAAAAACTGTTTTTT.